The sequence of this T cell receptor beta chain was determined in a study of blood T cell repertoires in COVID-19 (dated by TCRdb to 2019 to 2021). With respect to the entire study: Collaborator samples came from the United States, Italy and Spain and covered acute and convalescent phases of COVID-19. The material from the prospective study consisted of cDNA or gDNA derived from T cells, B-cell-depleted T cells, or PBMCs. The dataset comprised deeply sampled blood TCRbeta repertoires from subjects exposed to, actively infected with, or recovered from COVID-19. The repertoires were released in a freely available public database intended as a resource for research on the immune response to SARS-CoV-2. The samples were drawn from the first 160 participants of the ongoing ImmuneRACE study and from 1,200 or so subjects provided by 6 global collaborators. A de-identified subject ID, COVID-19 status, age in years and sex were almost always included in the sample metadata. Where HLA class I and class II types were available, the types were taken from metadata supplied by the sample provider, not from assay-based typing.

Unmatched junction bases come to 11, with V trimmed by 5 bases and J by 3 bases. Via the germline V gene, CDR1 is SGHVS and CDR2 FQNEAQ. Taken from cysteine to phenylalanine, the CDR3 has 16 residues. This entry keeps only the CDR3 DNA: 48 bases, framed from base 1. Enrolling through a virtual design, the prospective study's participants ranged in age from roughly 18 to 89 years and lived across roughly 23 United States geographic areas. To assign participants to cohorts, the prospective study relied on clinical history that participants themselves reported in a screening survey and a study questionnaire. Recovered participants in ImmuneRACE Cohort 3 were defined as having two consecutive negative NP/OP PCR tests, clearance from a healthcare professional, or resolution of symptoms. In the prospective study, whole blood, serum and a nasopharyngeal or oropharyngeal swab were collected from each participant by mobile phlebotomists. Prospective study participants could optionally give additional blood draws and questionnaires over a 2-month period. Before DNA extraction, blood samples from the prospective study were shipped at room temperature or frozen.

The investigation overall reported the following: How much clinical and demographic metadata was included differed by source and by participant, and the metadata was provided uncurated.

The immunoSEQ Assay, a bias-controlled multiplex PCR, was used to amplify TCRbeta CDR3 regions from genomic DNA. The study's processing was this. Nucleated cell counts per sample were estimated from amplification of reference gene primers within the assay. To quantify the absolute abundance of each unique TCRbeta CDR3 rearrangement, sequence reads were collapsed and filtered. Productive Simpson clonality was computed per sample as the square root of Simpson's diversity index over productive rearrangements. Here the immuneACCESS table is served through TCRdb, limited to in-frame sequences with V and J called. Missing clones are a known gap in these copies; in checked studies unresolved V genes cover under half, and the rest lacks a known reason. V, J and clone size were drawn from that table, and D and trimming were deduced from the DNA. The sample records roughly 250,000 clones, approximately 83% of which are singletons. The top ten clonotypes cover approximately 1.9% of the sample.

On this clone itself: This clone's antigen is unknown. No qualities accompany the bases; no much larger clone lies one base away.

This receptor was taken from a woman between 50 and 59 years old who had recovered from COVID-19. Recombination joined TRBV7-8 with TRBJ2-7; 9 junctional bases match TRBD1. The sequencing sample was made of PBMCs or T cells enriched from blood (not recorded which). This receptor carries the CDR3 CASSPTRDREGYEQYF. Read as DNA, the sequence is TGTGCCAGCAGCCCGACTAGGGACAGGGAGGGCTACGAGCAGTACTTC.